The text below deals with one TCR beta chain. Its target is not known. Produced via immunoSEQ multiplex PCR; TCRdb's table is partial and in-frame only. Altogether 20,000 or so clones are present, about 85% being singletons, with the ten largest covering over 0.25%. CFSE-labeled sorted T cells met regulatory or mature dendritic cells for approximately 5 days. The data stem from a study of regulatory dendritic cells for organ transplantation. Study-wide results and caveats: Between individuals, the alloreactive memory CD8+ T cell pool differed considerably.

V lost 4 bases, J lost 4 bases, and 6 bases lay in between. Germline values: CDR1 SGDLS, CDR2 YYNGEE. The CDR3 length is 12 residues. This receptor was obtained from a human donor in good health. Source material: naive CD4+ T cells from blood cultured with dendritic cells. The subset was: CD45RA+ naive T cells. The chain recombines TRBV9 with TRBJ1-3; D is possibly TRBD1 (5 bases). CDR3 loop: CASSRQGNTIYF. The CDR3 DNA follows: TGTGCCAGCAGCAGACAGGGAAACACCATATATTTT.